The entry that follows covers one TCR beta chain sequence. Its antigen is not known. This entry is derived from a study of Ad26.COV2.S vaccination and SARS-CoV-2 variants. Across the study: By the intramuscular route, Ad26.COV2.S was given once, or twice 56 days apart. Overall study findings and caveats: Reported post-vaccination CD8+ and CD4+ T cell responses to spike showed substantial breadth. Individuals receiving vaccine had higher spike-specific TCR breadth than placebo recipients did. Overall T cell responses may have been underestimated by the analyses of TCR breadth and depth.

TCRdb keeps only in-frame clones here, not all; method: immunoSEQ multiplex PCR. The data hold fewer than 500,000 clones, with approximately 92% observed a single time. The CDR3 contains 16 residues. V lost 5 bases and J lost 4; bases outside the gene matches: 7. Germline V CDR1 and CDR2: LNHDA, SQIVND (reference sequence). Treatment indicated: 15 to 20 received Ad26.COV2.S at low or high dose, single or two shots; 5 received placebo; per-sample allocation not given. All samples were drawn on day 63, counting from the first vaccine or placebo injection. The chain has TRBV19 and TRBJ2-2; 10 positions agree with TRBD1. The TCR sequence derives from a person aged 18-65 years who received the Ad26.COV2.S COVID-19 vaccine or a placebo. This specimen consisted of peripheral blood, obtained in a trial of Ad26.COV2.S vaccine versus placebo. This CDR3 is CASSPLGTGVTGELFF. CDR3 nucleotide sequence: TGTGCCAGTAGTCCTCTAGGGACAGGGGTCACCGGGGAGCTGTTTTTT.